The TCR beta chain under discussion was sequenced for a study of T cells in Graves' hyperthyroidism and ophthalmopathy. Researchers amplified the TCR beta CDR3 regions from RNA transcripts. HTBI primers were the set used in a first-round RT-PCR of the TCR CDR3. Each CDR3 protein is one row after TCRdb ran MiXCR on the multiplex PCR reads. The table has fewer than 450,000 distinct CDR3 sequences, approximately 18% seen once; the top ten hold 34%. The CDR3 has 15 amino acids. The germline V and J ends were trimmed by 5 bases and 0 bases, with 14 bases remaining between them. Regarding the study as a whole: The model anticipated ophthalmopathy a median approximately 6.7 months pre-onset. Ophthalmopathy could be told apart from stable hyperthyroidism with a 13 V-J model.

For the diagnoses, clinical symptoms, serum thyroxine and TRAb, thyroid ultrasound and orbital computed tomography were used. Blood was sampled at initial diagnosis of hyperthyroidism, prior to onset of any ophthalmopathy symptoms. This clonotype showed up many times. Its antigen is still unknown. The sequence was obtained from a woman in her thirties with Graves' hyperthyroidism that later progressed to Graves' ophthalmopathy. The sequencing input was blood. The chain uses TRBV12-3 or TRBV12-4 and TRBJ2-7; the D gene is possibly TRBD2 (5 bases). The CDR3 DNA reads as TGTGCCAGCAGTCTAACGGACGGGAACTCCTACGAGCAGTACTTC. It yields the protein CASSLTDGNSYEQYF.